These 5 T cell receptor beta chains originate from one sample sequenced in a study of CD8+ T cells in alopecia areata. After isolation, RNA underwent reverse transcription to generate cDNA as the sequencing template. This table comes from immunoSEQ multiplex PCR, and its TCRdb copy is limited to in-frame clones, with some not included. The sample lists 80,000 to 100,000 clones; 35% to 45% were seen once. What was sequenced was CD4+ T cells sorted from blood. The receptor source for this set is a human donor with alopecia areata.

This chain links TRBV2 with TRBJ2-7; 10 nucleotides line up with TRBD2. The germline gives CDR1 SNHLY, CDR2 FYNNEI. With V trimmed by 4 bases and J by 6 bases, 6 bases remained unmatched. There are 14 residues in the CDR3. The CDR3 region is CASSGLAGEIEQYF. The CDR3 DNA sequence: TGTGCCAGCAGTGGGCTAGCGGGAGAAATCGAGCAGTACTTC.

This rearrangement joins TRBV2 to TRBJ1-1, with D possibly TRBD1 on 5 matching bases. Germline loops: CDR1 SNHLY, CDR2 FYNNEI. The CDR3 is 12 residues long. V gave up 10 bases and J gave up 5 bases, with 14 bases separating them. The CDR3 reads CAKGQGVTEAFF. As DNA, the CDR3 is TGTGCCAAAGGGCAGGGTGTGACTGAAGCTTTCTTT.

The CDR3 sequence is CASSSLARGGSQYF. The CDR3 DNA is TGTGCCAGCAGCTCTTTGGCGAGGGGTGGATCTCAGTACTTC. V gene TRBV11-2 combines with J gene TRBJ2-4; D could derive from TRBD1 or TRBD2 (5 bases each). The germline CDR1 and CDR2 sequences are SGHAT and FQNNGV. CDR3 length: 14 amino acids. V lost 4 bases and J 12 bases, leaving 19 bases between the germline ends.

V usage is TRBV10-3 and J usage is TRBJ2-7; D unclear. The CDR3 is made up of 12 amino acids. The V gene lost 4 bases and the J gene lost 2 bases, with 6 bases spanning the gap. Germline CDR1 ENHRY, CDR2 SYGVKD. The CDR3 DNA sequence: TGTGCCATCAGTGTGGGAACCTACGAGCAGTACTTC. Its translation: CAISVGTYEQYF.

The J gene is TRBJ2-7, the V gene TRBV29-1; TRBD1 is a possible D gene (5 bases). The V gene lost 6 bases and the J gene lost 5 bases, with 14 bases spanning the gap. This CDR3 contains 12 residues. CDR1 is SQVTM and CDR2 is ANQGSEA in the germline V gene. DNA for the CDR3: TGCAGCGTAGAACAGGTGTCGGACGAGCAGTACTTC. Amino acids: CSVEQVSDEQYF.